This T cell receptor beta chain was recorded in a study of CXCR3-negative and CXCR3-positive naive CD8 T cells. Study at large: Each library held about 1.5 +/- 0.3 million TRB reads, approximately 130 million in total.

Study observations and caveats: Naive cells with CXCR3 showed TRB CDR3s that were more hydrophobic than those in CXCR3-negative naive cells.

CDR1 SQVTM and CDR2 ANQGSEA come from the germline V gene. This CDR3 region has 13 residues. As concerns this clonotype: Its specificity is not known.

Researchers prepared the TRB cDNA libraries using 5' RACE with UMI labels. TCRdb re-analyzed the 5' RACE reads; it lists each CDR3 protein once, without DNA. This listing includes 70,000 to 95,000 distinct CDR3 sequences. Per CD8+ T cell subset, triplicate sorts of 300,000 or so cells each were done. The chain is built from TRBV29-1 and TRBJ1-1; TCRdb returns TRBD1, unconfirmable since there is no DNA. The sequence was collected from a human donor in good health. Some clones in this sample may be carry-over from other donors' samples. Specimen: naive CXCR3- CD8+ T cells from blood. Subset indicated: CD45RO-CCR7+CD27+CD95- naive CD8+ T cells lacking CXCR3 (TNR3-). CDR3 in amino acids: CSVDQGSHTEAFF.